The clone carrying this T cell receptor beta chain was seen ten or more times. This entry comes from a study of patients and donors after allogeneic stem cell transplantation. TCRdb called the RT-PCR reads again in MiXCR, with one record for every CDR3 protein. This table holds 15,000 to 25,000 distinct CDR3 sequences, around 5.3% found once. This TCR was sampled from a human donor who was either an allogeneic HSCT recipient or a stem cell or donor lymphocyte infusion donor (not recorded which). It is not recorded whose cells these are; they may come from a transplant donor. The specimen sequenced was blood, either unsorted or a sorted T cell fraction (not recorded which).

The CDR3, as DNA: TGCAGTGCTCCTCAGGGTGAGGACATTCAGTACTTC. As protein: CSAPQGEDIQYF. V gene TRBV20-1 combines with J gene TRBJ2-4, with D maybe TRBD1 (5 bases). V dropped 5 bases and J dropped 8 bases, with 13 bases sitting between them. The CDR3 length is 12 residues. Germline V gene sequence: CDR1 DFQATT, CDR2 SNEGSKA (reference sequence).